The subject of this entry is one TCR beta chain. This record belongs to a study of blood T cell repertoires in COVID-19. At the level of the study: Specimens from acute and convalescent COVID-19 originated in the United States, Italy and Spain. From T cells, B-cell-depleted T cells, or PBMCs came the material, which was cDNA or gDNA.

Per the study methods: Nucleated cell counts were estimated from reference gene primer amplification. The table came from immunoSEQ multiplex PCR; TCRdb's copy has only in-frame clones and leaves some out. V and J calls and clone size are copied from that table; D and trimming were computed from the DNA. The data show 65,000 to 90,000 clones, 70% to 90% seen once. This CDR3 contains 16 residues. Germline lookup yields CDR1 MNHEY and CDR2 SVGEGT. V dropped 5 bases and J dropped 2; count of bases not matched to a gene: 8. Followed longitudinally, the Seattle patients had been enrolled during active infection.

The chain joins TRBV6-2 or TRBV6-3 to TRBJ2-3; 9 bases are a match to TRBD2. The sequenced sample was peripheral blood. The TCR was taken from a man at least 80 years old with COVID-19, enrolled during active disease. This CDR3 is CASSTGLAFSTDTQYF. CDR3 coding DNA: TGTGCCAGCAGTACGGGACTAGCCTTTTCCACAGATACGCAGTATTTT.